The table lists the clone carrying this T cell receptor beta chain with a few counts. What it binds is not known. The source of the sample is a study of T-cell reconstitution after alpha-beta-depleted transplantation in children. Whole-study results and caveats: In patients about two months after transplant, alpha-beta T cells reportedly arose from several hundred expanded graft clones. Some patients owed their high day-60 TCRbeta diversity to surviving recipient T cells and thymic progenitors. When one year had passed after transplant, most T-cell counts and diversity came from newly produced T cells.

A library of TCRbeta sequences, prepared with unique molecular identifiers, was generated. MiXCR, applied by TCRdb to the PCR reads, yields one record per CDR3 protein. The sample yields approximately 650,000 distinct CDR3 sequences, approximately 14% seen once. The germline gives CDR1 SGHTA, CDR2 FQGTGA. CDR3 length equals 21 residues. V gave up 5 bases and J gave up 1 base; unmatched junction bases: 18. The chain has TRBV7-3 and TRBJ2-3; TRBD2 matches at 13 bases. The receptor comes from a girl under 10 years old with congenital amegakaryocytic thrombocytopenia, due to receive a stem cell transplant. Material: PBMCs, obtained before TCRalphabeta/CD19-depleted stem cell transplant. The CDR3: CASSVILLAGGPLVGTDTQYF. The CDR3 bases are TGTGCCAGCAGCGTAATACTACTAGCGGGAGGGCCATTGGTAGGCACAGATACGCAGTATTTT.